This T cell receptor beta chain was retrieved from a study of T cell clonotyping in hematopoietic cell transplantation (dated by TCRdb to the early 2020s). For the study in its entirety: Pretransplant recipient samples were obtained after cytoreduction. The study collected around 150 blood samples from 35 to 40 consecutive transplant recipients and their related donors. Recruitment of patients was conducted between late 2015 and January 2017, and follow-up was continued until late 2020 or death. Results and caveats for the whole study, not just this receptor: After transplant, TCR diversity in recipients dropped, and pathologically expanded clonotypes increased progressively from day 30 to day 180. Inverse Simpson Index values from donors and from recipients before transplant predicted broader TCR repertoire diversity after transplant. Just a small fraction of recipient repertoires overlapped with donor repertoires, and more than 97% appeared de novo at the given depth. The sample size was limited and the cells went unsorted, which meant the CD4 and CD8 repertoire contributions could not be told apart.

The intended sense of this specimen's time point label: recipient sample about 28 days before transplant, after cytoreduction. Blood from recipients was drawn roughly 28 days before transplant, then again at days 30, 100 and 180 after transplant. Using Nuclei Lysis Solution, genomic DNA was extracted from unfractionated peripheral blood mononuclear cells that were either fresh or cryopreserved. From V the trimming removes 2 bases and from J it removes 6 bases, while the gene matches leave 6 bases of the junction unaccounted for. The CDR3 covers 13 residues, taking in both the cysteine and the phenylalanine. The read is trimmed to its CDR3 DNA, 39 bases read in frame from base 1. CDR1 and CDR2 are read off the germline V gene (reference sequence) as GTSNPN and SVGIG. The immunoSEQ assay, a bias-controlled multiplex PCR with V- and J-specific primers, was used to amplify TCR beta CDR3 regions from genomic DNA. A second PCR step added a proprietary barcode and Illumina adapter sequences to the CDR3 amplicons. CDR3 libraries were sequenced on an Illumina MiSeq instrument. The authors processed their data as follows. Export and quality control were done with immunoSEQ Analyzer 3.0, while downstream analyses used R Bioconductor and Immunarch. Only productive rearrangements within the normalized downsampled data set were used in the calculation of repertoire metrics. Pathologically expanded clonotypes were defined as those larger than 5 templates in the normalized cohort. The Inverse Simpson Index was used to measure repertoire diversity. To capture all clonotypes, CMV-specificity analyses were performed on the non-normalized data set. Not all clones reach the TCRdb copy of this immuneACCESS table, which keeps in-frame sequences only. Checked studies attribute under half of the gap to unresolved V genes and leave the rest unexplained. Clone size and the V and J calls come from that table; the DNA yielded D and trimming. This sample has 30,000 or so clones in its table, and 60% to 85% of those were observed once. The top ten clonotypes cover less than 8% of the sample.

With respect to this clone: Which antigen it targets is not known. Base qualities were left out, and no much larger clone turns up one base away.

This TCR derives from a woman in her thirties with chronic myeloid leukemia. Some clones in this sample may be carry-over from other donors' samples. The V gene is TRBV30 and the J gene is TRBJ1-2; 7 bases in the middle match TRBD1. This specimen consisted of peripheral blood mononuclear cells, obtained before stem cell transplant. Here the CDR3 is given as CAWSQQGFDGYTF. DNA sequence: TGTGCCTGGAGTCAACAGGGGTTCGATGGCTACACCTTC.